Below, 21 T cell receptor beta chains from the same sample are listed, as sequenced in a study of blood T cell repertoires in COVID-19. The repertoire was sequenced with immunoSEQ multiplex PCR; TCRdb's copy has only in-frame clones and lacks some. This repertoire shows over 300,000 clones, around 83% found once; its top ten account for 0.95% to 1.5%. The material sequenced was peripheral blood. The origin of the receptors is a woman aged 50 to 60 with acute or convalescent COVID-19.

The CDR3, as DNA: TGTGCCACCCCACCCGCTAGACTAGCGGGGGGGCCGGAGGAGACCCAGTACTTC. Translating gives CATPPARLAGGPEETQYF. The V gene is TRBV2, the J gene TRBJ2-5; 14 positions match TRBD2. V dropped 10 bases and J dropped 5; count of bases not matched to a gene: 18. The CDR3 sequence is 18 residues long. CDR1 and CDR2 from the germline V gene are SNHLY and FYNNEI.

This chain connects TRBV19 to TRBJ1-1; TRBD1 might be the D (5 bases). Germline V gene sequence: CDR1 LNHDA, CDR2 SQIVND (reference sequence). V was cut by 6 bases and J by 4 bases, with 12 bases left in between. This CDR3 contains 13 residues. CDR3 in amino acids: CASRTSGVTEAFF. CDR3 nucleotides: TGTGCCAGTAGGACATCGGGGGTCACTGAAGCTTTCTTT.

The CDR3 is CASTLNAQGASNQPQHF. The CDR3, as DNA: TGTGCCAGTACCCTAAACGCACAGGGGGCAAGCAATCAGCCCCAGCATTTT. The rearrangement uses TRBV19 and TRBJ1-5, with 9 bases that match TRBD1. The CDR3 is 17 residues long. Germline CDR1 LNHDA, CDR2 SQIVND (reference sequence). The V and J ends lost 7 bases and 1 base, in that order; junction bases with no gene match: 11. The whole variable domain, filled in from reference TRBV19 and TRBJ1-5, reads DGGITQSPKYLFRKEGQNVTLSCEQNLNHDAMYWYRQDPGQGLRLIYYSQIVNDFQKGDIAEGYSVSREKKESFPLTVTSAQKNPTAFYLCASTLNAQGASNQPQHFGDGTRLSIL.

The rearrangement uses TRBV18 and TRBJ1-4, with D unresolved. CDR1 is KGHSH and CDR2 is LQKENI in the germline V gene. Trimming removed 8 bases from V and 5 bases from J, with 9 bases in between. CDR3 length: 12 amino acids. CDR3 amino acids: CASARRNEKLFF. Here the CDR3 DNA reads TGTGCCAGCGCCCGGAGAAATGAAAAACTGTTTTTT.

The V gene is TRBV10-3, the J gene TRBJ1-5; D is perhaps TRBD1 (6 bases). The CDR3 is made up of 16 amino acids. CDR1 is ENHRY, CDR2 SYGVKD, per germline. The V and J ends lost 3 bases and 4 bases respectively, with 16 bases between them. CDR3 nucleotides: TGTGCCATCAGTGATGGGTCCGGGGGGCGGAATCAGCCCCAGCATTTT. This translates into CAISDGSGGRNQPQHF.

Written as DNA, the CDR3 is TGTGCTAGTGGTTCTCCAGGGCCCCAGCCCCAGCATTTT. Translation gives CASGSPGPQPQHF. This chain uses TRBV12-5 with TRBJ1-5; tentatively, D is TRBD1 (5 bases). Looked up from germline, CDR1 is LGHNT and CDR2 is FRNRAP. CDR3 size: 13 residues. Trimming shortened V by 4 bases and J by 7 bases, and 11 bases separated the two germline ends.

The rearrangement links TRBV2 to TRBJ1-5, with D possibly matching TRBD1 (5 bases). This CDR3 contains 15 residues. Trimming stripped 7 bases from V and 6 bases from J, with 19 bases between. From germline, CDR1 is SNHLY and CDR2 FYNNEI. CDR3 sequence: CASIPSGGEGQPQHF. As DNA, the CDR3 is TGTGCCAGCATTCCCTCTGGGGGGGAAGGTCAGCCCCAGCATTTT.

This chain connects TRBV7-8 to TRBJ2-2, with TRBD1 matching over 9 bases. In germline, CDR1 is SGHVS, CDR2 FQNEAQ. V shed 5 bases, J shed 5 bases, and the junction held 3 bases outside the gene matches. The CDR3 is made up of 14 amino acids. This CDR3 reads CASSHGQGTGELFF. The CDR3 nucleotides are TGTGCCAGCAGCCACGGACAGGGGACCGGGGAGCTGTTTTTT.

The V call is TRBV29-1, the J call TRBJ1-1, with D unclear. The V gene's germline CDR1 is SQVTM and CDR2 ANQGSEA. The CDR3 is 13 residues long. Trimming pared 4 bases from V and 0 bases from J, leaving 9 bases between. The CDR3 reads CSVVGLMNTEAFF. DNA of the CDR3: TGCAGCGTTGTTGGGCTCATGAACACTGAAGCTTTCTTT.

The sample holds a few counts of this clone. The chain is built from TRBV6-2 or TRBV6-3 and TRBJ2-7, with 7 bases that match TRBD2. V gave up 2 bases and J gave up 2 bases; unmatched junction bases: 3. The CDR3 length is 14 residues. Germline assignment: CDR1 MNHEY and CDR2 SVGEGT. The CDR3 reads CASSYNSGTYEQYF. CDR3 sequence (DNA): TGTGCCAGCAGTTACAACAGCGGGACCTACGAGCAGTACTTC.

The chain employs TRBV9 and TRBJ1-1; D remains unclear. The V and J ends lost 3 bases and 4 bases respectively, with 16 bases between them. Germline loops: CDR1 SGDLS, CDR2 YYNGEE. The CDR3 runs to 15 residues. The CDR3 nucleotides read TGTGCCAGCAGCGACGGGGTGGTTCGGGGCACTGAAGCTTTCTTT. It encodes CASSDGVVRGTEAFF.

The V gene is TRBV5-8, the J gene TRBJ1-2, with 7 positions matching TRBD1. Trimming cost V 1 base and J 3 bases; bases outside gene matches: 9. This CDR3 spans 16 amino acids. Per the germline V gene, CDR1 is SGHTS and CDR2 is YDEGEE. DNA of the CDR3: TGTGCCAGCAGCTTGTTGCCAGGACAGGAGGACTATGGCTACACCTTC. Protein product: CASSLLPGQEDYGYTF.

The rearrangement joins TRBV5-5 to TRBJ1-4; no reliable D call. Germline V CDR1 and CDR2: SGHKS, YYEKEE (reference sequence). This CDR3 region has 15 residues. Trimming stripped 0 bases from V and 8 bases from J, with 14 bases between. CDR3 DNA sequence: TGTGCCAGCAGCTTGGTGGGAGCGTTGGACGAAAAACTGTTTTTT. It specifies CASSLVGALDEKLFF.

The chain employs TRBV5-8 and TRBJ1-6; 7 positions match TRBD1. V shed 0 bases and J 13 bases; nucleotides not matched to a gene: 4. This CDR3 spans 13 amino acids. Germline V lookup: CDR1 SGHTS, CDR2 YDEGEE. CDR3 amino acids: CASSLARGSPLHF. The CDR3 coding sequence is TGTGCCAGCAGCTTGGCCAGGGGGTCTCCCCTCCACTTT.

The V gene is TRBV4-1, the J gene TRBJ2-1; 9 bases are shared with TRBD1. Germline CDR1 reads MGHRA; CDR2 reads YSYEKL. With V trimmed by 9 bases and J by 9 bases, 12 bases remained unmatched. The CDR3 sequence is 14 residues long. Here the CDR3 reads CASSGQGFVGEQFF. Here the CDR3 DNA reads TGCGCCAGTTCCGGACAGGGGTTCGTGGGTGAGCAGTTCTTC.

In DNA, the CDR3 is TGCGCCAGCAGAGAGCCAGGGGGCGGGGGGACCCAGTACTTC. Protein sequence: CASREPGGGGTQYF. The chain uses TRBV5-1 and TRBJ2-5; TRBD1 might be the D (8 bases). Germline V gene data show CDR1 as SGHRS and CDR2 as YFSETQ. CDR3 size: 14 residues. Trimming removed 5 bases at V and 7 bases at J, with 18 bases between.

The gene calls are TRBV7-2 and TRBJ2-5, with 10 bases aligning to TRBD1. V shed 6 bases and J 7 bases; nucleotides not matched to a gene: 8. CDR1 is SGHTA and CDR2 is FQGNSA in the germline V gene. The CDR3 covers 14 residues. The DNA of the CDR3 is TGTGCCAGCAGTTATGACAGGGGGCGATCGACCCAGTACTTC. Residues: CASSYDRGRSTQYF.

The rearrangement uses TRBV4-2 and TRBJ2-2; D is unclear. From germline, CDR1 is LGHNA and CDR2 YNFKEQ. The CDR3 sequence is 15 residues long. Trimming stripped 0 bases from V and 0 bases from J, with 5 bases between. The CDR3 sequence: CASSQDSANTGELFF. DNA of the CDR3: TGTGCCAGCAGCCAAGACTCGGCGAACACCGGGGAGCTGTTTTTT.

This chain uses TRBV6-6 with TRBJ1-4; no clear D. In germline, CDR1 is MNHNY, CDR2 SVGAGI (reference sequence). The V and J ends lost 7 bases and 7 bases respectively, with 7 bases between them. The CDR3 length is 11 residues. The CDR3, as DNA: TGTGCCAGCACTTCAGGTGAAAAACTGTTTTTT. Its protein product is CASTSGEKLFF.

The chain is built from TRBV5-1 and TRBJ1-6, with 7 bases aligning to TRBD1. The length of the CDR3 is 16 residues. Trimming cost V 0 bases and J 6 bases; bases outside gene matches: 6. Germline V gene lookup returns CDR1 SGHRS and CDR2 YFSETQ. The CDR3 sequence: CASSLDGTAGNSPLHF. The CDR3 DNA is TGCGCCAGCAGCTTGGACGGGACAGCCGGTAATTCACCCCTCCACTTT.

V usage is TRBV27 and J usage is TRBJ2-3; 8 bases map to TRBD2. J was trimmed by 3 bases and V by 5 bases; bases with no gene match: 10. Germline V gene data show CDR1 as MNHEY and CDR2 as SMNVEV (reference sequence). This CDR3 comprises 16 residues. CDR3 sequence reads: CASSPSPAGATDTQYF. DNA of the CDR3: TGTGCCAGCAGTCCTAGCCCAGCGGGAGCGACAGATACGCAGTATTTT.